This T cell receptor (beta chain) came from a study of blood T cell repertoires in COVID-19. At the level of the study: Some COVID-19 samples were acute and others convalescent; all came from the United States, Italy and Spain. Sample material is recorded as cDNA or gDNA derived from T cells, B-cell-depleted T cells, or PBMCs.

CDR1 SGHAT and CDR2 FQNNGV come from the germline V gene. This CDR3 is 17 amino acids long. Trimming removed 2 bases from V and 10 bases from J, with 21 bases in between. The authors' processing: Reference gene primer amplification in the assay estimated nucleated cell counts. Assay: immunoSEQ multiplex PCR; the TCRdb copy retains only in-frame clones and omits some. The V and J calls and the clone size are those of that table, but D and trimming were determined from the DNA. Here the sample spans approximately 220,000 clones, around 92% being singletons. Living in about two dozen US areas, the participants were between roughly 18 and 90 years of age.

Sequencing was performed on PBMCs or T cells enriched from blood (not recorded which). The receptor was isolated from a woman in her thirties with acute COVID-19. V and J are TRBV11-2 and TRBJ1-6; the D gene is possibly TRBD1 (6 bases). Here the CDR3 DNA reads TGTGCCAGCAGCTTACTGTTCGGCGGACAGAATAGGTCACCCCTCCACTTT. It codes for CASSLLFGGQNRSPLHF.